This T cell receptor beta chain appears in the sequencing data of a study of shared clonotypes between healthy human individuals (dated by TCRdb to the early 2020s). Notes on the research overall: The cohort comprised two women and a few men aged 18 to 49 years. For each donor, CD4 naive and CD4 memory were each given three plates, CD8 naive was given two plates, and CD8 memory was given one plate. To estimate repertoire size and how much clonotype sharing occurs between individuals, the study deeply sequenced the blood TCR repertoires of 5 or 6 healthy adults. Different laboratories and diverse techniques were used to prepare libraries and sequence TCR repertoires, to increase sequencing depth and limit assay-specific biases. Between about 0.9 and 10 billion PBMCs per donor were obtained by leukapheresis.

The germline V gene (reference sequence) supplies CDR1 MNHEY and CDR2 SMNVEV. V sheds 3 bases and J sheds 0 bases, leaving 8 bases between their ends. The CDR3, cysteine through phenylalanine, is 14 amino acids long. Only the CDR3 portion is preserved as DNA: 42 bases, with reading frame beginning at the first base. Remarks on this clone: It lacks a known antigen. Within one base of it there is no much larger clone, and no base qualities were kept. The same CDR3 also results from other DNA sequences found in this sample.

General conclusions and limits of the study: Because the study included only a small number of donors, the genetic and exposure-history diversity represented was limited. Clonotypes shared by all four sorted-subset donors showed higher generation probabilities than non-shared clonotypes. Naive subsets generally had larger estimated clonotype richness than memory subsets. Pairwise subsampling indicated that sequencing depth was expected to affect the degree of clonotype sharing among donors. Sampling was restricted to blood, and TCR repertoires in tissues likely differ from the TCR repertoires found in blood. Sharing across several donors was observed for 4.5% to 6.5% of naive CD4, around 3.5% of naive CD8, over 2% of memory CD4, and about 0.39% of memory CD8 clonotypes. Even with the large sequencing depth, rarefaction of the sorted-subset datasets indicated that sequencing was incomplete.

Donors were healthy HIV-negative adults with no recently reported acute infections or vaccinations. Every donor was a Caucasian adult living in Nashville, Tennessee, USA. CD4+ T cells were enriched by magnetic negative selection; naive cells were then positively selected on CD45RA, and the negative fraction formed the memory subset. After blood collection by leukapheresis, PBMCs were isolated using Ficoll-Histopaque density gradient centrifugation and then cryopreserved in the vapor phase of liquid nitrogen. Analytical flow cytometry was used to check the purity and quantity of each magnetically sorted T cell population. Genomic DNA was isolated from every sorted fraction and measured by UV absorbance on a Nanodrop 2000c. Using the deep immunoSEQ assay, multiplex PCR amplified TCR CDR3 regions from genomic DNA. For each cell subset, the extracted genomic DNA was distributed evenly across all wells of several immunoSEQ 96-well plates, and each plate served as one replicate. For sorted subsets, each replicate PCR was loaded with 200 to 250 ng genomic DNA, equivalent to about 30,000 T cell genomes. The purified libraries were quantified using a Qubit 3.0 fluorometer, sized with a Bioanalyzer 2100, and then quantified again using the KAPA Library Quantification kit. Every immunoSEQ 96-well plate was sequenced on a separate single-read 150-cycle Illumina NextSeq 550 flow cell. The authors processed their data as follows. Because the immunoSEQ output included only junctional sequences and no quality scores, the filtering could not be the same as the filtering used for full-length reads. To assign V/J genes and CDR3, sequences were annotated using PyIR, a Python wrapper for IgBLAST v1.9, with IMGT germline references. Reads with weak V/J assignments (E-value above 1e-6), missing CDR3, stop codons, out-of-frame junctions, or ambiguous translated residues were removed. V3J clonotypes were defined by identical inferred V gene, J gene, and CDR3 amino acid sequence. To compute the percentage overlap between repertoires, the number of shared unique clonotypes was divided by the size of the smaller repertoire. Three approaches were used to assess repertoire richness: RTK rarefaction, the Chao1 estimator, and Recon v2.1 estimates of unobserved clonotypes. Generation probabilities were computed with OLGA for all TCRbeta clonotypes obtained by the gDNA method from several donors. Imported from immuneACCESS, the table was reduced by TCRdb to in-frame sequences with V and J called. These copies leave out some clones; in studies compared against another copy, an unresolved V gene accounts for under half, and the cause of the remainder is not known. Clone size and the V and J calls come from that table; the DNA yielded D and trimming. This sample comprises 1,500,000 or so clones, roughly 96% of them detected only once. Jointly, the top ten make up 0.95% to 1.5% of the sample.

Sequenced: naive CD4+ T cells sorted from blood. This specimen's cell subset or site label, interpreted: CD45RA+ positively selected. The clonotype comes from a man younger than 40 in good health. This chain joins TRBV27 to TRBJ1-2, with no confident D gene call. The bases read TGTGCCAGCAGTTTCGGTGGGGCTAACTATGGCTACACCTTC. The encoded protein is CASSFGGANYGYTF.